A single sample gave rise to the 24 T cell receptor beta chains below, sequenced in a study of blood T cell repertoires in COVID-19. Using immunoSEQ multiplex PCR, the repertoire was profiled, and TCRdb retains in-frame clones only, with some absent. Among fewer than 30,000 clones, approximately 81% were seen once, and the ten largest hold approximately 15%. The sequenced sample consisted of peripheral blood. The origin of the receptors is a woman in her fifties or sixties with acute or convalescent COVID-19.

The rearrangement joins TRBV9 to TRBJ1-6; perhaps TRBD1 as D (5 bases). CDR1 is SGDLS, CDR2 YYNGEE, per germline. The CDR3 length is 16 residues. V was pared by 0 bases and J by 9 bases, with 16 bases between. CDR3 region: CASSVGGSKRGSPLHF. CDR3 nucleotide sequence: TGTGCCAGCAGCGTAGGAGGATCGAAAAGGGGTTCACCCCTCCACTTT.

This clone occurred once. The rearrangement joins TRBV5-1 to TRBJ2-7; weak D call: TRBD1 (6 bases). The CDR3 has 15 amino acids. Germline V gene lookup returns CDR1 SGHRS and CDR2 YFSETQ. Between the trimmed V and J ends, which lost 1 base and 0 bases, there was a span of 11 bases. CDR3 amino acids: CASSLRDTYSYEQYF. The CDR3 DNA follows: TGCGCCAGCAGCTTGCGGGACACATACTCCTACGAGCAGTACTTC.

The CDR3 region is CASSYLTGAGELFF. The CDR3, as DNA: TGTGCCAGCAGCTATTTGACAGGCGCTGGGGAGCTGTTTTTT. V and J are TRBV6-6 and TRBJ2-2; weak D call: TRBD1 (6 bases). Germline V gene lookup returns CDR1 MNHNY and CDR2 SVGAGI (reference sequence). The CDR3 runs to 14 residues. Deletions cut 6 bases from V and 8 bases from J, with 16 bases between.

The CDR3 sequence: CASSEALAGGYNEQFF. In nucleotides, the CDR3 is TGTGCCAGCAGTGAAGCTCTAGCGGGGGGATACAATGAGCAGTTCTTC. The chain recombines TRBV2 with TRBJ2-1; 11 positions agree with TRBD2. V lost 0 bases, J lost 4 bases, and 2 bases stayed unmatched. Germline V CDR1 and CDR2: SNHLY, FYNNEI. The CDR3 is 16 residues long.

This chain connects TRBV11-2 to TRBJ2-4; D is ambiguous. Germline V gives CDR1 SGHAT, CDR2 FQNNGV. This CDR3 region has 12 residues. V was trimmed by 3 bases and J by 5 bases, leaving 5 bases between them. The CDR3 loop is CASSFLQNIQYF. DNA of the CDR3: TGTGCCAGCAGCTTTCTCCAAAACATTCAGTACTTC.

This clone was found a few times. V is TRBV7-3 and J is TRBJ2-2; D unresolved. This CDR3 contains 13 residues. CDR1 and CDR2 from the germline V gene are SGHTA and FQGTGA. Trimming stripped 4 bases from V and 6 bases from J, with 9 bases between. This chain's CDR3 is CASSSRWSGELFF. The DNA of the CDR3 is TGTGCCAGCAGCTCCAGGTGGTCCGGGGAGCTGTTTTTT.

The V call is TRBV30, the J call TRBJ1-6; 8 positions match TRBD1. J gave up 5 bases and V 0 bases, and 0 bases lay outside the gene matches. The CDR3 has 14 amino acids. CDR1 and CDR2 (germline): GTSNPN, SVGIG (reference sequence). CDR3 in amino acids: CAWSVGQDNSPLHF. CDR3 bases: TGTGCCTGGAGTGTGGGACAGGATAATTCACCCCTCCACTTT.

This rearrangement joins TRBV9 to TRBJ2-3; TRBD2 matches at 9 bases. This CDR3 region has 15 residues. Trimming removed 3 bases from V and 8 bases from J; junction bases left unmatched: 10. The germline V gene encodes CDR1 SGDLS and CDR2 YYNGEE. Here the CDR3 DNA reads TGTGCCAGCAGCGAGGGGGTAGCGGGGGTGGGTACGCAGTATTTT. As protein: CASSEGVAGVGTQYF.

This CDR3 is CASSFGRAYEQYF. CDR3 bases: TGTGCCAGCAGTTTCGGCAGGGCGTACGAGCAGTACTTC. The rearrangement uses TRBV6-2 or TRBV6-3 and TRBJ2-7, with a possible D match to TRBD1 (5 bases). Germline values: CDR1 MNHEY, CDR2 SVGEGT. The V and J ends lost 4 bases and 4 bases respectively, with 11 bases between them. The length of the CDR3 is 13 residues.

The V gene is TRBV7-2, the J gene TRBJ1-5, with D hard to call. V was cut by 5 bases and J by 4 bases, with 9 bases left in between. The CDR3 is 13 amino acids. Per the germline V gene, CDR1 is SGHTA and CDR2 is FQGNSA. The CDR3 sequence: CASSTRVNQPQHF. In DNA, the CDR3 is TGTGCCAGCAGCACACGGGTAAATCAGCCCCAGCATTTT.

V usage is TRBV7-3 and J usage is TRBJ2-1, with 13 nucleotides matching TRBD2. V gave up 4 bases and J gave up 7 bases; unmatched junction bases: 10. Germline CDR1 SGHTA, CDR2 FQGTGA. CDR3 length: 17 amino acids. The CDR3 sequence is CASSSSRLAGGENEQFF. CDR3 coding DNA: TGTGCCAGCAGCTCTTCAAGACTAGCGGGGGGAGAAAATGAGCAGTTCTTC.

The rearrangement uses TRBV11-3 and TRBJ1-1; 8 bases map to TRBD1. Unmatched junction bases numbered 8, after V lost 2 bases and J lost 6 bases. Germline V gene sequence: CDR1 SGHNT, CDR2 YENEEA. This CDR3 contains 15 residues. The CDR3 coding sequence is TGTGCCAGCAGCTTAAAGCGGACAGGGCGCTCTGAAGCTTTCTTT. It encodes CASSLKRTGRSEAFF.

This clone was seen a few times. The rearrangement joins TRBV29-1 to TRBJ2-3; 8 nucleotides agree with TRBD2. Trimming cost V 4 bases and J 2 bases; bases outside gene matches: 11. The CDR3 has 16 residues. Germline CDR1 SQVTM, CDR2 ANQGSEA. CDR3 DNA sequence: TGCAGCGTTGGGGGTGTAGCGGGGTTAGACACAGATACGCAGTATTTT. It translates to CSVGGVAGLDTDTQYF.

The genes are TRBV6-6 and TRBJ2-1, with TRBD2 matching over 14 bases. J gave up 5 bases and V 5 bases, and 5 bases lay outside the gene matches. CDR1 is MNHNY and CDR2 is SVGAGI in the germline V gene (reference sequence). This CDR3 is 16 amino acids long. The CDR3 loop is CASSPGGLAGDNEQFF. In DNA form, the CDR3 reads TGTGCCAGCAGTCCAGGGGGACTAGCGGGAGACAATGAGCAGTTCTTC.

CDR3 residues: CASSLVGARGKLFF. In DNA, the CDR3 is TGTGCCAGCAGCTTAGTAGGGGCGCGGGGAAAACTGTTTTTT. The V and J genes are TRBV7-9 and TRBJ1-4; a weak D match, TRBD1 (5 bases). Trimming removed 1 base from V and 10 bases from J, with 13 bases in between. Germline CDR1 is SEHNR and CDR2 is FQNEAQ (reference sequence). The CDR3 totals 14 residues.

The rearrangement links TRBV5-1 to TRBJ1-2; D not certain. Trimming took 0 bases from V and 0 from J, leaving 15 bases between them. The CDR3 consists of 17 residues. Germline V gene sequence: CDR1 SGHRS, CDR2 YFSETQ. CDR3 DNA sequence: TGCGCCAGCAGCTTGGCTCCGGGAGGAGTGACTAACTATGGCTACACCTTC. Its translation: CASSLAPGGVTNYGYTF.

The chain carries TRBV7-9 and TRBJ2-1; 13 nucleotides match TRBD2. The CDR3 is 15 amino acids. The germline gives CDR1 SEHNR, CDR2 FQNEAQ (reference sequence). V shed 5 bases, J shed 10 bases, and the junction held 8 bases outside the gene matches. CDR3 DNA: TGTGCCAGCAGCCAGACTAGCGGGGGGCCCTGGGAGCAGTTCTTC. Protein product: CASSQTSGGPWEQFF.

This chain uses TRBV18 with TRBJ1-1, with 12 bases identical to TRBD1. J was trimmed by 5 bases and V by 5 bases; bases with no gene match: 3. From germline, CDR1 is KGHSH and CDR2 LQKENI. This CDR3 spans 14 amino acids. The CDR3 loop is CASSEGQGATEAFF. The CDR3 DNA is TGTGCCAGCTCAGAGGGACAGGGGGCGACTGAAGCTTTCTTT.

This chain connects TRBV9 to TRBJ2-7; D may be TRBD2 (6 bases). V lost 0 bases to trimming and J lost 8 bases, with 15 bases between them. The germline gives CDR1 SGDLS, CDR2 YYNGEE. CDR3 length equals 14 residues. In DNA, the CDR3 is TGTGCCAGCAGCGTAGGAACTTTGGGGGGAAAGCAGTACTTC. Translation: CASSVGTLGGKQYF.

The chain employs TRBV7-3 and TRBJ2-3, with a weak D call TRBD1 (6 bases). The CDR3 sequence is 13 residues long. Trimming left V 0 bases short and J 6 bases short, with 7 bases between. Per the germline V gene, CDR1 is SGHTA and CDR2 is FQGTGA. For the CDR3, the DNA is TGTGCCAGCAGCTTAACGAGGGGGGATACGCAGTATTTT. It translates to CASSLTRGDTQYF.

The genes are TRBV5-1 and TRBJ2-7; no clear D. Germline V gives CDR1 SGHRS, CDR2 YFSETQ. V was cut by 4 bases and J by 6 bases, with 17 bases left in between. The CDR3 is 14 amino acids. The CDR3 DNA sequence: TGCGCCAGCAGCAAACCCCTCCAAGGCGGCGAGCAGTACTTC. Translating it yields CASSKPLQGGEQYF.

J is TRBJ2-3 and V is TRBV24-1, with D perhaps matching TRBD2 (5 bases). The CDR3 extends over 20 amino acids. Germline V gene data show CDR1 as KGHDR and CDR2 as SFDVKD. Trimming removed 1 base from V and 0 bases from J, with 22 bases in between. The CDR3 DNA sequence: TGTGCCACCAGTGATTTCAGCGGAAGGCTAGCTGCCTCTAGCACAGATACGCAGTATTTT. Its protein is CATSDFSGRLAASSTDTQYF.

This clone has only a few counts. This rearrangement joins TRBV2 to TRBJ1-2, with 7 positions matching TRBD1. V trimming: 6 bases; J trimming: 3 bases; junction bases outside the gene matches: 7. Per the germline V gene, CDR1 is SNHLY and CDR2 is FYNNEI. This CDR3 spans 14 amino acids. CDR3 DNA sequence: TGTGCCAGCAGCCAGGGGGTAGTAGACTATGGCTACACCTTC. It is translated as CASSQGVVDYGYTF.

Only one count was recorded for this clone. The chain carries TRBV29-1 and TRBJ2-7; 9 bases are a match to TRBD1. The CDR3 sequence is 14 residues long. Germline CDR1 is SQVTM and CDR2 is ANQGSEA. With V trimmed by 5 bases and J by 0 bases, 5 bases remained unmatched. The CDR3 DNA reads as TGCAGCGTTCCTGGACAGGGGATCTCCTACGAGCAGTACTTC. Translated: CSVPGQGISYEQYF.